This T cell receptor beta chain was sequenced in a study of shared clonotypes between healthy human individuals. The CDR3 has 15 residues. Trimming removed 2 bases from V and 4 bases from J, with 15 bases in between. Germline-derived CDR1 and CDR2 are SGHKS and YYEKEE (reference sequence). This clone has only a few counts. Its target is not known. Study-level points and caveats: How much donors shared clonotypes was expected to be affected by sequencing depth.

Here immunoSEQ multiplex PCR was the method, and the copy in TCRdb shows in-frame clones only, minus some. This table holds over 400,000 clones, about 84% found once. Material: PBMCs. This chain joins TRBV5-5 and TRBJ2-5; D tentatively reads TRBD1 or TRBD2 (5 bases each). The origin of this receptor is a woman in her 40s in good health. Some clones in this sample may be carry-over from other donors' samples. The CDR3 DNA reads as TGTGCCAGCAGCTTCTCCGGGACCAGCGGAGAGACCCAGTACTTC. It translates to CASSFSGTSGETQYF.